The 18 T cell receptor beta chains reported below all come from one sample, sequenced in a study of T cell responses to AZD1222 COVID-19 vaccine. Measured with immunoSEQ multiplex PCR; TCRdb has only the in-frame clones, and not every one. Among over 150,000 clones listed, 85% to 90% were seen once. Sample: peripheral blood, taken 28 days after the second AZD1222 dose. The receptors originated from an adult who received the AZD1222 COVID-19 vaccine.

This clone was detected only a few times. The chain links TRBV5-6 to TRBJ1-3, with D possibly TRBD1 on 5 matching bases. This CDR3 comprises 16 residues. The germline V and J ends were trimmed by 0 bases and 1 base, with 11 bases remaining between them. From germline, CDR1 is SGHDT and CDR2 YYEEEE. CDR3 residues: CASSLAGQGSGNTIYF. The CDR3 DNA reads TGTGCCAGCAGCTTGGCGGGGCAAGGATCTGGAAACACCATATATTTT.

The V and J genes are TRBV27 and TRBJ2-6; D gene uncertain. This CDR3 is built from 15 residues. V was cut by 3 bases and J by 1 base, with 7 bases left in between. From germline, CDR1 is MNHEY and CDR2 SMNVEV (reference sequence). Here the CDR3 reads CASSFQGSGANVLTF. In DNA, the CDR3 is TGTGCCAGCAGTTTCCAAGGGTCTGGGGCCAACGTCCTGACTTTC.

The chain couples TRBV6-2 or TRBV6-3 to TRBJ2-2; the match to TRBD2 covers 7 bases. Germline V gene sequence: CDR1 MNHEY, CDR2 SVGEGT. The V and J ends lost 5 bases and 2 bases, in that order; junction bases with no gene match: 2. This CDR3 comprises 14 residues. The CDR3 protein is CASSGGLNTGELFF. In DNA, the CDR3 is TGTGCCAGCAGTGGGGGACTAAACACCGGGGAGCTGTTTTTT.

J is TRBJ1-1 and V is TRBV15; 9 positions match TRBD1. CDR3 length: 12 residues. The junction had 3 bases not matched to a gene; V was cut back by 4 bases and J by 9 bases. Germline V gene data show CDR1 as LNHNV and CDR2 as YYDKDF (reference sequence). The CDR3 loop is CATSTDRGKAFF. Written as DNA, the CDR3 is TGTGCCACCAGCACGGACAGGGGAAAAGCTTTCTTT.

This clone appeared once. The J gene is TRBJ2-7, the V gene TRBV6-6; D uncertain. From germline, CDR1 is MNHNY and CDR2 SVGAGI (reference sequence). The CDR3 totals 14 residues. V lost 2 bases, J lost 6 bases, and 14 bases lay in between. The CDR3 here is CASSYRALGFEQYF. Here the CDR3 DNA reads TGTGCCAGCAGTTACCGCGCCCTTGGGTTCGAGCAGTACTTC.

V is TRBV7-2 and J is TRBJ2-7; no clear D gene. The CDR3 totals 14 residues. Trimming left V 1 base short and J 2 bases short, with 9 bases between. The V gene's germline CDR1 is SGHTA and CDR2 FQGNSA. Here the CDR3 reads CASSLGYRTYEQYF. CDR3 DNA sequence: TGTGCCAGCAGCTTAGGTTACAGAACCTACGAGCAGTACTTC.

The V gene is TRBV4-2, the J gene TRBJ2-7, with D tentatively TRBD1 (5 bases). In germline, CDR1 is LGHNA, CDR2 YNFKEQ. V was cut by 0 bases and J by 3 bases, with 12 bases left in between. CDR3 length equals 15 residues. CDR3 sequence reads: CASSQDPTDNYEQYF. The CDR3 nucleotides read TGTGCCAGCAGCCAAGATCCGACAGATAACTACGAGCAGTACTTC.

The rearrangement uses TRBV5-5 and TRBJ1-5; maybe TRBD1 (6 bases). This CDR3 has 14 amino acids. Germline V gives CDR1 SGHKS, CDR2 YYEKEE (reference sequence). Trimming stripped 4 bases from V and 7 bases from J, with 15 bases between. This chain's CDR3 is CASSPEGGGQPQHF. The CDR3 region has the DNA TGTGCCAGCAGCCCCGAGGGGGGCGGACAGCCCCAGCATTTT.

The J gene is TRBJ2-1, the V gene TRBV7-8; D is unclear. The CDR3 extends over 16 amino acids. With 7 bases removed from V and 9 bases from J, the gap between germline ends came to 25 bases. The germline V gene encodes CDR1 SGHVS and CDR2 FQNEAQ. The DNA for the CDR3 is TGTGCCAGCATGCGCTCGCGGCCACCCGGCACTGGTGAGCAGTTCTTC. It translates to CASMRSRPPGTGEQFF.

The J gene is TRBJ2-5, the V gene TRBV11-3, with TRBD2 matching 7 bases. The V gene end was trimmed by 5 bases and the J gene end by 5 bases; junction bases not matched to a gene: 8. CDR1 SGHNT and CDR2 YENEEA come from the germline V gene. The CDR3 extends over 14 amino acids. In DNA form, the CDR3 reads TGTGCCAGCAGCAAAGGGAGGGCATCGGAGACCCAGTACTTC. Translated, it gives CASSKGRASETQYF.

Concerning this clone: This same CDR3 is encoded by further DNA sequences in the sample. The V gene is TRBV5-1, the J gene TRBJ1-4; the D is unclear. The length of the CDR3 is 14 residues. The germline CDR1 and CDR2 sequences are SGHRS and YFSETQ. V was shortened by 0 bases and J by 4 bases, with 7 bases between the two germline ends. The CDR3 DNA reads as TGCGCCAGCAGCTTGGGCCAGGATAATGAAAAACTGTTTTTT. This translates into CASSLGQDNEKLFF.

The chain combines TRBV6-5 with TRBJ2-7, with D unclear. V shed 10 bases and J shed 2 bases, with 21 bases lying between them. The CDR3 totals 15 residues. Germline V gene data show CDR1 as MNHEY and CDR2 as SVGAGI. CDR3 protein: CATTRSGALTYEQYF. In DNA form, the CDR3 reads TGTGCCACCACGAGATCAGGTGCGTTGACCTACGAGCAGTACTTC.

The V and J genes are TRBV3-1 (or the pseudogene TRBV3-2) and TRBJ2-5; TRBD2 is a possible D gene (5 bases). Trimming left V 3 bases short and J 5 bases short, with 22 bases between. The length of the CDR3 is 17 residues. Germline V gene data show CDR1 as LGHDT and CDR2 as YNNKEL (reference sequence). The CDR3 sequence is CASSQNDGGGQRETQYF. DNA of the CDR3: TGTGCCAGCAGCCAGAACGACGGAGGTGGCCAGCGGGAGACCCAGTACTTC.

The chain combines TRBV4-3 with TRBJ1-5; no definite D call. V lost 0 bases and J 2 bases, leaving 14 bases between the germline ends. Germline V lookup: CDR1 LGHNA, CDR2 YSLEER. CDR3 length equals 17 residues. The CDR3: CASSQDLSPAGNQPQHF. CDR3 bases: TGCGCCAGCAGCCAAGATCTTTCCCCAGCCGGCAATCAGCCCCAGCATTTT.

This chain uses TRBV7-2 with TRBJ2-1; TRBD1 matches at 10 bases. Germline values: CDR1 SGHTA, CDR2 FQGNSA. The CDR3 has 15 amino acids. The J segment lost 9 bases and the V segment lost 5 bases, leaving 10 bases of the junction unmatched. Written as DNA, the CDR3 is TGTGCCAGCAGCGCGACAGGGGGCGCTAGGGGTGAGCAGTTCTTC. As protein: CASSATGGARGEQFF.

This rearrangement joins TRBV6-1 to TRBJ2-3; 7 bases are a match to TRBD2. The J segment lost 1 base and the V segment lost 4 bases, leaving 8 bases of the junction unmatched. Per germline, CDR1 MNHNS and CDR2 SASEGT. CDR3 length equals 16 residues. CDR3 nucleotides: TGTGCCAGCAGTGTATCAATGGCGGGGGGCACAGATACGCAGTATTTT. This encodes CASSVSMAGGTDTQYF.

The chain is built from TRBV5-5 and TRBJ1-3; no reliable D call. The germline gives CDR1 SGHKS, CDR2 YYEKEE (reference sequence). CDR3 size: 15 residues. V was cut by 0 bases and J by 3 bases, with 10 bases left in between. CDR3 bases: TGTGCCAGCAGCTTGGCTACGGCGGTTGGAAACACCATATATTTT. This encodes CASSLATAVGNTIYF.

The rearrangement links TRBV28 to TRBJ2-7; D gene unclear. The ends were cut back, 6 bases at V and 0 bases at J, with 9 bases in the middle. This CDR3 contains 13 residues. Per germline, CDR1 MDHEN and CDR2 SYDVKM. CDR3 amino acids: CASSPPHSYEQYF. For the CDR3, the DNA is TGTGCCAGCAGCCCGCCCCACTCCTACGAGCAGTACTTC.